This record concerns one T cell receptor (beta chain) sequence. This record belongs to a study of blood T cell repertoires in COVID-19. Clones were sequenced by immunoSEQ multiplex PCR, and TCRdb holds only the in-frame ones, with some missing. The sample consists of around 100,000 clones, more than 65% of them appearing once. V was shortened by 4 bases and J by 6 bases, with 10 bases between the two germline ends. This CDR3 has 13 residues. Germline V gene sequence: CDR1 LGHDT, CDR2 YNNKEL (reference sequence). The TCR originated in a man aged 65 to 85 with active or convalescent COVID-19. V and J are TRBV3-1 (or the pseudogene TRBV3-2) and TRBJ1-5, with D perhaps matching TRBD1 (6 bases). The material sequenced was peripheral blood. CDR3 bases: TGTGCCAGCAGCCCTACAGGGATTCAGCCCCAGCATTTT. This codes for CASSPTGIQPQHF.